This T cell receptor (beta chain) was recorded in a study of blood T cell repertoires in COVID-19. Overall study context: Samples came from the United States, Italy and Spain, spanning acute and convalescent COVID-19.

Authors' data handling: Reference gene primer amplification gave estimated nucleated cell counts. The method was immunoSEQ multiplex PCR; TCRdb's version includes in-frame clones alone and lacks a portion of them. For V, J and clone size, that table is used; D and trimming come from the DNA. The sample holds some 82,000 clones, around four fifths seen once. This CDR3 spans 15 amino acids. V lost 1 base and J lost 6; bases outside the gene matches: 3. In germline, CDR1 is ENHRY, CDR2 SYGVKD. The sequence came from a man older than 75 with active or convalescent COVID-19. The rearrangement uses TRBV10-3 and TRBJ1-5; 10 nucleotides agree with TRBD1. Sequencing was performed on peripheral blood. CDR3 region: CAISEWGDRGQPQHF. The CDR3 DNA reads TGTGCCATCAGTGAGTGGGGGGACAGGGGTCAGCCCCAGCATTTT.